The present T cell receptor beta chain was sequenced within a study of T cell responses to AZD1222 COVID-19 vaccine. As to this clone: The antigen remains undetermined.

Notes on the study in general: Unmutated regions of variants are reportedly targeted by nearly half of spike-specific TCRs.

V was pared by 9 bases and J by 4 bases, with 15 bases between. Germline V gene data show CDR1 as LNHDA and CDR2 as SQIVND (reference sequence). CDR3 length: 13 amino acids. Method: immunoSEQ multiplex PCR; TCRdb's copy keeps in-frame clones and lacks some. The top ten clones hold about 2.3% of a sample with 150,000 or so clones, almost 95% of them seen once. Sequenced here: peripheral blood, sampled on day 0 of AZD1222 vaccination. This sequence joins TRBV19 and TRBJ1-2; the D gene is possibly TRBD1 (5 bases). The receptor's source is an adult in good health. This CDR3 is CASVPRGSYGYTF. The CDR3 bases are TGTGCCAGCGTCCCGAGGGGAAGCTATGGCTACACCTTC.